Described below is a single TCR beta chain sequence and its context. The target of this receptor is not known. Base qualities are missing; no much larger clone stands one base away. CDR1 and CDR2, per the germline V gene, are MNHEY and SVGEGT. The CDR3 measures 17 amino acids from cysteine to phenylalanine. Just the 51-base CDR3 DNA is kept, in frame starting at base 1. Germline trimming: 0 bases from V, 1 base from J; junction bases outside gene matches: 8. The immunoSEQ Assay, a bias-controlled multiplex PCR, was used to amplify TCRbeta CDR3 regions from genomic DNA. In the original analysis: The number of nucleated cells in each sample was estimated from the amplification of reference gene primers within the assay. To quantify the absolute abundance of each unique TCRbeta CDR3 rearrangement, sequence reads were collapsed and filtered. Productive Simpson clonality was computed per sample as the square root of Simpson's diversity index over productive rearrangements. Held by TCRdb, this immuneACCESS table contains in-frame sequences only and omits some clones. Under half of the omission traces to an unresolved V gene where checked; the cause of the rest is unknown. That table supplies the V and J calls and clone size; D and trimming were determined from the DNA. The table for this sample lists 300,000 to 450,000 clones; about 89% of them were counted only once. The ten largest make up roughly a tenth of the sample.

This sample was taken from a study of blood T cell repertoires in COVID-19 (dated by TCRdb to the early 2020s). At the level of the whole study: Collaborator samples came from the United States, Italy and Spain and covered acute and convalescent phases of COVID-19. Subjects who had been exposed to COVID-19, were actively infected with it, or had recovered from it provided the deeply sampled blood TCRbeta repertoires that made up the dataset. Samples were obtained from the ongoing ImmuneRACE study (first 160 participants) and from over a thousand subjects provided by 6 global collaborators. The repertoires were released in a freely available public database intended as a resource for research on the immune response to SARS-CoV-2. The sample metadata nearly always contained a de-identified subject ID, COVID-19 status, age in years and sex. The material from the prospective study consisted of cDNA or gDNA derived from T cells, B-cell-depleted T cells, or PBMCs. HLA class I and class II types, where available, came from metadata supplied by the sample provider rather than from assay-based typing. Results and caveats for the whole study, not just this receptor: How much clinical and demographic metadata was included differed by source and by participant, and the metadata was provided uncurated.

In Seattle, one collaborating source enrolled patients while the infection was active and tracked those patients longitudinally over the course of disease. Collaborating institutions collected whole blood in K2EDTA tubes following their own protocols. For TCRbeta analysis, collaborators shipped samples as frozen whole blood, isolated PBMCs, or DNA extracted from either of those sample types. The chain couples TRBV6-2 or TRBV6-3 to TRBJ2-7; TRBD2 fits 8 bases in the junction. The sequence derives from a woman aged 30 to 39 with COVID-19, enrolled during active disease. Sequencing was done on a sample of peripheral blood. The nucleotides read TGTGCCAGCAGTTACTCGACAAGCGGGAGTAAGTCCTACGAGCAGTACTTC. It encodes CASSYSTSGSKSYEQYF.